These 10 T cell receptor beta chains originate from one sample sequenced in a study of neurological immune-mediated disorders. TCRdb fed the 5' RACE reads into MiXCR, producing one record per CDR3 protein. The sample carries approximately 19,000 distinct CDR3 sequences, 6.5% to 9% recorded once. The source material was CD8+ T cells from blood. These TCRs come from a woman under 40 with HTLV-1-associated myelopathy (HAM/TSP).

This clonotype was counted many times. In nucleotides, the CDR3 is TGTGCCAGCAGCTCCAGGGTCGGAGGGACATCCTCCTACGAGCAGTACTTC. This gives the protein CASSSRVGGTSSYEQYF. The chain is built from TRBV5-5 and TRBJ2-7; D tentatively reads TRBD1 or TRBD2 (6 bases each). Germline V gene data show CDR1 as SGHKS and CDR2 as YYEKEE (reference sequence). The CDR3 sequence is 17 residues long. Between the trimmed V and J ends, which lost 3 bases and 0 bases, there was a span of 19 bases.

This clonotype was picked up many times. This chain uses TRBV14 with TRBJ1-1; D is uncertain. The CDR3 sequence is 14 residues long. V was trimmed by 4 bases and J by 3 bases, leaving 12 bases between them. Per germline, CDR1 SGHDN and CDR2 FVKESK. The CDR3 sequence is CASSPSIRDTEAFF. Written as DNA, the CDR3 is TGTGCCAGCAGCCCCTCTATTAGGGACACTGAAGCTTTCTTT.

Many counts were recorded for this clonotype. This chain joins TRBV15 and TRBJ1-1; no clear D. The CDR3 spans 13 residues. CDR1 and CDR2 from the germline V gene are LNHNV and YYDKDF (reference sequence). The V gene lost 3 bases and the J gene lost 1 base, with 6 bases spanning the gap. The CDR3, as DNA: TGTGCCACCAGCAGTGCCAGGAACACTGAAGCTTTCTTT. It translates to CATSSARNTEAFF.

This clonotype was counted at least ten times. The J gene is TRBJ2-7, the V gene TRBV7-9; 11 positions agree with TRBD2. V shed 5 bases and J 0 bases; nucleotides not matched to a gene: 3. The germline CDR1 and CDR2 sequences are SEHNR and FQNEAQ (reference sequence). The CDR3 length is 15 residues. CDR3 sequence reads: CASSPGLAGSYEQYF. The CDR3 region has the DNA TGTGCCAGCAGCCCCGGACTAGCGGGCTCCTACGAGCAGTACTTC.

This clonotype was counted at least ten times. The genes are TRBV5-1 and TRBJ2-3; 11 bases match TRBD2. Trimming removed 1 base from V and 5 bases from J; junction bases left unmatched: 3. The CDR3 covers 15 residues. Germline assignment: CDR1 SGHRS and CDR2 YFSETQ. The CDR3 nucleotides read TGCGCCAGCAGCTTGACTAGCGGGGGCTTAGATACGCAGTATTTT. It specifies CASSLTSGGLDTQYF.

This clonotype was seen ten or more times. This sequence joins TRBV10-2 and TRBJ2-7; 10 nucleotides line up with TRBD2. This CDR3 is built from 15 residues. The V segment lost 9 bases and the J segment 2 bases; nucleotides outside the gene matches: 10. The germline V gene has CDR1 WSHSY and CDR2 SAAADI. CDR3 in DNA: TGCGCCAGTACTAGCGGGACCGGGGGGACCTACGAGCAGTACTTC. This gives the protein CASTSGTGGTYEQYF.

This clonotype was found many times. The CDR3 nucleotides are TGTGCCAGCAGCTCGTCCGCCTCCCACAGCGGGCCGATCAGAGGCTACACCTTC. Protein sequence: CASSSSASHSGPIRGYTF. The chain carries TRBV13 and TRBJ1-2, with no clear D. CDR3 length: 18 residues. Germline V gene sequence: CDR1 PRHDT, CDR2 FYEKMQ (reference sequence). V was shortened by 4 bases and J by 8 bases, with 29 bases between the two germline ends.

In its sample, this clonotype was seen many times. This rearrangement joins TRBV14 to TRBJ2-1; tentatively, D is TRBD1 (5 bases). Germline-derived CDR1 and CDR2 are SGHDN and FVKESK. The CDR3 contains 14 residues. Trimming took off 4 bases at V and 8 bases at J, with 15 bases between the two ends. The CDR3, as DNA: TGTGCCAGCAGCCTACTCGAAACAGGCCATGAGCAGTTCTTC. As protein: CASSLLETGHEQFF.

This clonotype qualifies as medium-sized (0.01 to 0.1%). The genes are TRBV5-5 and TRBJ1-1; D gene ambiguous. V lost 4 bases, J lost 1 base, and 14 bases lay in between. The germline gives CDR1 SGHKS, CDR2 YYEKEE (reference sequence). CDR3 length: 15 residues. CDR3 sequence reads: CASSDRVGANTEAFF. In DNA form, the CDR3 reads TGTGCCAGCAGCGATAGGGTGGGAGCGAACACTGAAGCTTTCTTT.

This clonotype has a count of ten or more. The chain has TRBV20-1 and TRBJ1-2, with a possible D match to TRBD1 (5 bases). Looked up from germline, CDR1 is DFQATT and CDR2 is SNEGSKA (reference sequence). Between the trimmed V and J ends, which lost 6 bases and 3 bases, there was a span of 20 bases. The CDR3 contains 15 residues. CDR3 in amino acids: CSATLWGGRDYGYTF. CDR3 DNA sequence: TGCAGTGCCACCCTGTGGGGGGGGAGGGACTATGGCTACACCTTC.